The 3 T cell receptor beta chains reported below all come from one sample, sequenced in a study of T cells in localized non-small cell lung cancer. Profiled with immunoSEQ multiplex PCR; TCRdb holds only in-frame clones, not every one. The data contain some 33,000 clones, around four fifths of them singletons. The source material was peripheral blood, sampled before any cancer treatment. All receptors derive from a male donor aged 60 or over with stage III squamous cell lung carcinoma.

The J gene is TRBJ2-6, the V gene TRBV7-8; D not certain. This CDR3 has 14 amino acids. Germline V gene lookup returns CDR1 SGHVS and CDR2 FQNEAQ. Trimming shortened V by 3 bases and J by 4 bases, and 7 bases separated the two germline ends. CDR3 loop: CASSFLAGANVLTF. In DNA form, the CDR3 reads TGTGCCAGCAGCTTTCTCGCCGGGGCCAACGTCCTGACTTTC.

J is TRBJ2-7 and V is TRBV7-9; 7 positions match TRBD2. V shed 5 bases, J shed 2 bases, and the junction held 6 bases outside the gene matches. CDR1 and CDR2 (germline): SEHNR, FQNEAQ (reference sequence). The CDR3 consists of 14 residues. The CDR3 bases are TGTGCCAGCAGCCGGGACTACCGTCCCTACGAGCAGTACTTC. This codes for CASSRDYRPYEQYF.

In this sample, this clone turned up once. The CDR3 DNA follows: TGTGCCAGCAGTTTCGCGGACCGGGTTTTTCGGGCTTTCTTT. It yields the protein CASSFADRVFRAFF. The chain employs TRBV28 and TRBJ1-1; D is undetermined. The CDR3 totals 14 residues. Trimming cost V 3 bases and J 11 bases, with 19 bases left between them. From germline, CDR1 is MDHEN and CDR2 SYDVKM.